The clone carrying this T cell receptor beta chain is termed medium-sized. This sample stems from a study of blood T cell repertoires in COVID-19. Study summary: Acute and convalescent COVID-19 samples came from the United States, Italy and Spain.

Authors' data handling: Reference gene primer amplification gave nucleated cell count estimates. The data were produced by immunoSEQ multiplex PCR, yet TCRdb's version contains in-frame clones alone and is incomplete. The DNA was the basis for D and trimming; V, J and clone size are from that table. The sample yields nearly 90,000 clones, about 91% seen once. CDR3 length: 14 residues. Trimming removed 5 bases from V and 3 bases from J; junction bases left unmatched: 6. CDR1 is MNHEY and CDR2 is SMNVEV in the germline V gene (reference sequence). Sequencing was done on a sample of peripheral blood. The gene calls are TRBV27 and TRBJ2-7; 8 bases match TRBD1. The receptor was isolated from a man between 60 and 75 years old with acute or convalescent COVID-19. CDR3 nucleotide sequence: TGTGCCAGCAGTACGCAGGGGGCGAACTACGAGCAGTACTTC. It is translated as CASSTQGANYEQYF.